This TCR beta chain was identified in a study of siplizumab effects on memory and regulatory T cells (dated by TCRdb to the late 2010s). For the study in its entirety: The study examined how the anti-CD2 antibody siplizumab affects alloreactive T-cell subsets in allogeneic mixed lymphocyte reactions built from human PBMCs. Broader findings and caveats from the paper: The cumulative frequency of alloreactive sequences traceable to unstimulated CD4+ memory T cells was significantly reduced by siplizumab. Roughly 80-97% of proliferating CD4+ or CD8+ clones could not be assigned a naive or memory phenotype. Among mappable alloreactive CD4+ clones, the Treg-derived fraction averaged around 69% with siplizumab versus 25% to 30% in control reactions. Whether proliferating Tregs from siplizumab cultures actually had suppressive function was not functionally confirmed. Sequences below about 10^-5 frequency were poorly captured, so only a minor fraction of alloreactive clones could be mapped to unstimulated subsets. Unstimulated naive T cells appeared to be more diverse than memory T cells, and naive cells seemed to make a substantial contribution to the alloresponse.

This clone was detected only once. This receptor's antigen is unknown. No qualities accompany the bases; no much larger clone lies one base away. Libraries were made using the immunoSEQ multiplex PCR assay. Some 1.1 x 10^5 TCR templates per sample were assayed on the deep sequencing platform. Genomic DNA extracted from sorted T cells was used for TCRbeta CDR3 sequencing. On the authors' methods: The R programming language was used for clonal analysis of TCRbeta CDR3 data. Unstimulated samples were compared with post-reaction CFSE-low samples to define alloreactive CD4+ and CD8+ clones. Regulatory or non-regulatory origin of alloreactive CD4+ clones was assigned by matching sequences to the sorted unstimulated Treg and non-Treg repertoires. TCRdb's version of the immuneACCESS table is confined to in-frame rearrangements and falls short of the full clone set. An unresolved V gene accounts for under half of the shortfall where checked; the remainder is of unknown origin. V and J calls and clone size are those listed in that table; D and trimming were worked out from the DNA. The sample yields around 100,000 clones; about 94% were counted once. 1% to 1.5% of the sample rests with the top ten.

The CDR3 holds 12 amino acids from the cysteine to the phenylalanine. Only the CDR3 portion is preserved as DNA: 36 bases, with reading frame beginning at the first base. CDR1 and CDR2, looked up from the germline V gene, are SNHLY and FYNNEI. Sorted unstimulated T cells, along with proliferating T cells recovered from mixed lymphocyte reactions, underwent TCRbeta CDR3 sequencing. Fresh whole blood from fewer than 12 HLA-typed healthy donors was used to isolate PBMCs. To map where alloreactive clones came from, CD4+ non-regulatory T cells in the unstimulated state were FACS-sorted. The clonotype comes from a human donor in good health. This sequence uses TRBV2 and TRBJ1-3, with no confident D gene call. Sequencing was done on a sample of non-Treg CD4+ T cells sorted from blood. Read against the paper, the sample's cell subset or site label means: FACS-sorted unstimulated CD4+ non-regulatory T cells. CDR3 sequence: CACGRSGNTIYF. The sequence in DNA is TGTGCGTGTGGCAGGTCTGGAAACACCATATATTTT.